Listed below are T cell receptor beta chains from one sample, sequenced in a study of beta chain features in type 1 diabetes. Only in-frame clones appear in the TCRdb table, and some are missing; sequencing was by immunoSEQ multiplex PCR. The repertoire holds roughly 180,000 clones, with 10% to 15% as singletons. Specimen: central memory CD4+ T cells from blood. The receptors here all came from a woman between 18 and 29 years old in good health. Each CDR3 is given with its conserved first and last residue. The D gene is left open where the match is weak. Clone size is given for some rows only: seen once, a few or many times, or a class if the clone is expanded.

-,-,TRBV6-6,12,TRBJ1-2,TGTGCCAGCACCCAAGCTGGGGGCGGCTACACCTTC,CASTQAGGGYTF
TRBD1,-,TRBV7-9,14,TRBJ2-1,TGTGCCAGCAGCTCGGACAGGGGGCGATATGAGCAGTTCTTC,CASSSDRGRYEQFF
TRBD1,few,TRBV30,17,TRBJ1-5,TGTGCCTGGAGTCCAACTGGACAGGGGGCGAGCAATCAGCCCCAGCATTTT,CAWSPTGQGASNQPQHF
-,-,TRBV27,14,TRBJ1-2,TGTGCCAGCAGTTTAAAGGGCGGGAACTATGGCTACACCTTC,CASSLKGGNYGYTF
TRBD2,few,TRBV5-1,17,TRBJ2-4,TGCGCCAGCAGCACCAATTCCGGGACTAGCGGGATAAACATTCAGTACTTC,CASSTNSGTSGINIQYF
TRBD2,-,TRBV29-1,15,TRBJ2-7,TGCAGCGTTGAAGATCGAGCGGGAGGACGATACGAGCAGTACTTC,CSVEDRAGGRYEQYF
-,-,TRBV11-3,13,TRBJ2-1,TGTGCCAGCAGCTTCCGACCTAGCGCTGAGCAGTTCTTC,CASSFRPSAEQFF
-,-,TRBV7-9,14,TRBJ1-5,TGTGCCAGCAGCTTAGAAGGGGGGGTTCGTCCCCAGCATTTT,CASSLEGGVRPQHF
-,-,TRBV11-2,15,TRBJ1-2,TGTGCCAGCAGCCCCCTGATGGGGAGGAAGCATGGCTACACCTTC,CASSPLMGRKHGYTF
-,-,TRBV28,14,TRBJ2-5,TGTGCCAGCAGTTTGGGGCCGCCGGGAGAGACCCAGTACTTC,CASSLGPPGETQYF
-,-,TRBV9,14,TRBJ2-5,TGTGCCAGCAGCGTTCGAGAGAGAAAAGAGACCCAGTACTTC,CASSVRERKETQYF
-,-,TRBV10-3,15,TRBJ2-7,TGTGCCATCAAGGAAAACCCGGGGAGCGGCTACGAGCAGTACTTC,CAIKENPGSGYEQYF
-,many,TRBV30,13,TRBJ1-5,TGTGCCTGGAGTGTACGGGGCAATCAGCCCCAGCATTTT,CAWSVRGNQPQHF
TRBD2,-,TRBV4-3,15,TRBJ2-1,TGCGCCAGCAGCCAAGCGGGCGGGAGTAGGAATGAGCAGTTCTTC,CASSQAGGSRNEQFF
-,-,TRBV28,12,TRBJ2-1,TGTGCCACGAACTCGCGGCTGAATGAGCAGTTCTTC,CATNSRLNEQFF
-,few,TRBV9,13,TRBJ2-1,TGTGCCAGCAGCGTAGACAGACACAATGAGCAGTTCTTC,CASSVDRHNEQFF